These 15 T cell receptor beta chains originate from one sample sequenced in a study of blood T cells in healthy people across ages (dated by TCRdb to the mid-2010s). Libraries were prepared through 5' RACE. The listed sequencing device is Illumina HiSeq 2500. A second PCR of about 7 to 12 cycles was run with a J-beta primer mix and a sample-barcoded 5' primer. TCRdb passed the public sequencing reads through fastp at Q25 and MiXCR, retaining productive beta sequences. Identical CDR3 proteins give one entry, which carries the most common genes and DNA. This sample holds hundreds of thousands of distinct CDR3 sequences; 25% to 30% were observed only once. The biggest ten clones account for approximately 15% of the sample. The sequenced sample consisted of blood. The source of these receptors is a woman of 80 years or more in good health.

Comment on this clonotype: This could be a read error, since a much larger clone is one nucleotide away. The rearrangement joins TRBV7-2 to TRBJ2-7; possible D gene TRBD2, 5 bases. Trimming stripped 4 bases from V and 2 bases from J, with 12 bases between. From germline, CDR1 is SGHTA and CDR2 FQGNSA. The CDR3 totals 14 residues. CDR3: CASSCAYGAYEQYF. CDR3 nucleotide sequence: TGTGCCAGCAGCTGCGCATACGGGGCCTACGAGCAGTACTTC.

The V call is TRBV28, the J call TRBJ2-7, with D tentatively TRBD1 (5 bases). V dropped 5 bases and J dropped 1 base, with 15 bases sitting between them. The CDR3 is 15 amino acids. The V gene's germline CDR1 is MDHEN and CDR2 SYDVKM. The CDR3, as DNA: TGTGCCAGCAGTCCCACAGGAATGGGTTCCTACGAGCAGTACTTC. It specifies CASSPTGMGSYEQYF.

As for this clonotype: Since a much larger clone is just one base distant, this may be a read error. The rearrangement uses TRBV3-1 and TRBJ2-1; the match to TRBD1 covers 7 bases. The J call is uncertain, as TRBJ2-7 better fits the DNA end. This CDR3 is built from 14 residues. Germline V gives CDR1 LGHDT, CDR2 YNNKEL (reference sequence). CDR3 sequence (DNA): TGTGCCAGCAGCCAAACAGGGGTCTACAATGAGCAGTACTTC. The encoded protein is CASSQTGVYNEQYF.

A note on this clonotype: An end of the junction differs from the germline gene, which may be a read error. This chain joins TRBV18 and TRBJ2-7, with 9 bases fitting TRBD1. The end of the DNA fits TRBJ2-5 better, so the J call may be wrong. Germline assignment: CDR1 KGHSH and CDR2 LQKENI. The CDR3 is 15 residues long. The CDR3 spells CAGSPLAGTGETQYF. CDR3 DNA sequence: TGTGCCGGCTCACCACTTGCCGGGACAGGGGAGACCCAGTACTTC.

This clonotype was counted only a few times. The DNA of the CDR3 is TGCGCCAGCAGCCACCACCCGACAGGGGGCCGTGAAAAACTGTTTTTT. It encodes CASSHHPTGGREKLFF. This chain links TRBV4-3 with TRBJ1-4; 10 nucleotides line up with TRBD1. Germline CDR1 and CDR2: LGHNA and YSLEER. The CDR3 has 16 residues. The trim removed 3 bases at V and 7 bases at J, leaving 8 bases unmatched.

The V and J genes are TRBV12-3 or TRBV12-4 and TRBJ1-3, with D possibly TRBD1 on 6 matching bases. This CDR3 is built from 12 residues. The V gene lost 6 bases and the J gene lost 6 bases, with 9 bases spanning the gap. The CDR3 here is CASSPGENTIYF. CDR3 DNA: TGTGCCAGCAGCCCAGGGGAAAACACCATATATTTT.

This clonotype is a singleton in its sample. The rearrangement joins TRBV7-2 to TRBJ2-1, with D tentatively TRBD2 (5 bases). Between the trimmed V and J ends, which lost 5 bases and 7 bases, there was a span of 12 bases. The CDR3 contains 13 residues. CDR1 is SGHTA, CDR2 FQGNSA, per germline. The CDR3 loop is CASSTRTGNEQFF. The CDR3 DNA reads TGTGCCAGCAGCACCCGGACTGGGAATGAGCAGTTCTTC.

Details on this clonotype: A much more abundant neighbour one base away suggests this may be a read error. This sequence joins TRBV6-5 and TRBJ1-4, with TRBD1 identical over 9 bases. Per germline, CDR1 MNHEY and CDR2 SVGAGI. The trim removed 6 bases at V and 7 bases at J, leaving 9 bases unmatched. This CDR3 has 15 amino acids. The DNA for the CDR3 is TGTGCCAGCAGGAACACAGGGGGCTGGGGTGAAAAACTGTTTTTT. This codes for CASRNTGGWGEKLFF.

The genes are TRBV10-3 and TRBJ2-7; D not resolved. Germline V gene lookup returns CDR1 ENHRY and CDR2 SYGVKD. The ends were cut back, 10 bases at V and 3 bases at J, with 22 bases in the middle. CDR3 length equals 15 residues. The CDR3 region has the DNA TGTGCCAGCGGACGGCCCCCGGCTGAGGACTACGAGCAGTACTTC. Protein product: CASGRPPAEDYEQYF.

This clonotype appeared a few times. The CDR3 is CASSLTGGCSEQYF. The CDR3 DNA is TGTGCCAGCAGTTTGACAGGGGGGTGCAGCGAGCAGTACTTC. The chain couples TRBV12-3 or TRBV12-4 to TRBJ2-5; 9 bases map to TRBD1. The tail of the sequence fits TRBJ2-7 better, so the J call may be wrong. The CDR3 contains 14 residues.

With respect to this clonotype: A read error may explain this, as a much larger clone is one base away. V usage is TRBV12-3 or TRBV12-4 and J usage is TRBJ1-4; 9 bases map to TRBD1. The V segment lost 8 bases and the J segment 8 bases; nucleotides outside the gene matches: 6. This CDR3 is 13 amino acids long. This CDR3 is CASQTGGREKLFF. The CDR3 DNA sequence: TGTGCCAGCCAGACAGGGGGAAGGGAAAAACTGTTTTTT.

This chain joins TRBV7-4 and TRBJ1-4; D unclear. V gave up 0 bases and J gave up 0 bases, with 11 bases separating them. This CDR3 contains 17 residues. Per germline, CDR1 SGHVT and CDR2 SQSDAQ. In DNA, the CDR3 is TGTGCCAGCAGCTTAGCGCTAAGGCAGGCAACTAATGAAAAACTGTTTTTT. This gives the protein CASSLALRQATNEKLFF.

The V call is TRBV20-1, the J call TRBJ1-2; D is ambiguous. The germline gives CDR1 DFQATT, CDR2 SNEGSKA (reference sequence). This CDR3 contains 15 residues. With 3 bases removed from V and 4 bases from J, the gap between germline ends came to 18 bases. CDR3 loop: CSASRSHLVVYGYTF. DNA of the CDR3: TGCAGTGCTAGTAGGTCCCACCTAGTGGTCTATGGCTACACCTTC.

This clonotype was observed a few times. This rearrangement joins TRBV20-1 to TRBJ1-2; a weak D match, TRBD1 (6 bases). Trimming took off 1 base at V and 2 bases at J, with 11 bases between the two ends. CDR1 and CDR2 (germline): DFQATT, SNEGSKA (reference sequence). This CDR3 has 14 residues. The CDR3 DNA reads as TGCAGTGCTAGAGCCCCCGGACAGAACTATGGCTACACCTTC. It codes for CSARAPGQNYGYTF.

The table lists this clonotype with a few counts. This may stem from a read error, because a much larger clone lies one nucleotide away. The chain combines TRBV20-1 with TRBJ2-5; 12 bases fit TRBD1. This CDR3 spans 13 amino acids. The V gene's germline CDR1 is DFQATT and CDR2 SNEGSKA (reference sequence). The CDR3 here is CRAGQGAGETQYF. DNA for the CDR3: TGCAGGGCGGGACAGGGGGCCGGTGAGACCCAGTACTTC.